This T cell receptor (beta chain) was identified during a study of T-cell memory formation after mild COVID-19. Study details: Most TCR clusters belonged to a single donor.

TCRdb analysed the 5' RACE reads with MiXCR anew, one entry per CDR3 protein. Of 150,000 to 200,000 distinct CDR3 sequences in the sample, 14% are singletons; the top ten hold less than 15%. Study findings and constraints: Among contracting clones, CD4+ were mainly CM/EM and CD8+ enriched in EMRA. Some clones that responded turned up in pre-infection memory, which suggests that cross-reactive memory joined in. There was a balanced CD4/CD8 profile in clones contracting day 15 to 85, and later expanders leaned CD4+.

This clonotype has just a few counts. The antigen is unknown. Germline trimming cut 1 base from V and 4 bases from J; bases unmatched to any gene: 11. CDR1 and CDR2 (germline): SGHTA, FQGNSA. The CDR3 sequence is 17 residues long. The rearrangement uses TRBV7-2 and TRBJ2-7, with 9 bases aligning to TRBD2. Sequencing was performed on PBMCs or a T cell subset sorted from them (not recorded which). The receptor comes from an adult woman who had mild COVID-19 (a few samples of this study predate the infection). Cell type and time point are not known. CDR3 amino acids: CASSLDRLAGLTYEQYF. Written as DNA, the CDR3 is TGTGCCAGCAGCTTAGATCGTCTAGCGGGGTTAACTTACGAGCAGTACTTC.